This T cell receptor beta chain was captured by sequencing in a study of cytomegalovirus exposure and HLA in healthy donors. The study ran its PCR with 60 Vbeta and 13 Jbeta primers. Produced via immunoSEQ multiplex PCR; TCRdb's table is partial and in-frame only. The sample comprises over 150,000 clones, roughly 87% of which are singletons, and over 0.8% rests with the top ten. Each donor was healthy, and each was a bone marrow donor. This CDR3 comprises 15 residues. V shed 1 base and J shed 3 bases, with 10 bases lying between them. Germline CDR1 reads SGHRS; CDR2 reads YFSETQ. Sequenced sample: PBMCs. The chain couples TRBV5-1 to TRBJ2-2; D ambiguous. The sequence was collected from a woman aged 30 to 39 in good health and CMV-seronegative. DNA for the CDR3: TGCGCCAGCAGCTTGTACAGTCAGGACACCGGGGAGCTGTTTTTT. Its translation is CASSLYSQDTGELFF.